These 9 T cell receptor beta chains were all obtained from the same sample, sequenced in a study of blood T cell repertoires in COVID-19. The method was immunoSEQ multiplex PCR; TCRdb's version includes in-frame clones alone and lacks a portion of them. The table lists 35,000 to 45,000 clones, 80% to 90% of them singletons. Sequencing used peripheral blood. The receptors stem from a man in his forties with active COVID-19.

This chain's CDR3 is CAWSVELNSGNTIYF. The CDR3 region has the DNA TGTGCCTGGAGTGTAGAACTCAACTCTGGAAACACCATATATTTT. The chain combines TRBV30 with TRBJ1-3; D is undetermined. Germline V lookup: CDR1 GTSNPN, CDR2 SVGIG (reference sequence). This CDR3 is 15 amino acids long. The V gene lost 0 bases and the J gene lost 0 bases, with 9 bases spanning the gap.

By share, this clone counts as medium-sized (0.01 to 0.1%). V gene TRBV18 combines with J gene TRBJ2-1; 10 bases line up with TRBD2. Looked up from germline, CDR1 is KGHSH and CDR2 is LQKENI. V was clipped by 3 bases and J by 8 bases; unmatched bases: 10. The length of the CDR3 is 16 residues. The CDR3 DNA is TGTGCCAGCTCACCCCCGGCTAGCGGGAGTAAGGATGAGCAGTTCTTC. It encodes CASSPPASGSKDEQFF.

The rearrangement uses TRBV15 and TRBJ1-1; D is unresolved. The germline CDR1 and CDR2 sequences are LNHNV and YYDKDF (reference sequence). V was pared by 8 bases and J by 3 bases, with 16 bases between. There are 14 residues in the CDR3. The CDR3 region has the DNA TGTGCCACCGAGGCAATAGGAATGGACACTGAAGCTTTCTTT. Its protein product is CATEAIGMDTEAFF.

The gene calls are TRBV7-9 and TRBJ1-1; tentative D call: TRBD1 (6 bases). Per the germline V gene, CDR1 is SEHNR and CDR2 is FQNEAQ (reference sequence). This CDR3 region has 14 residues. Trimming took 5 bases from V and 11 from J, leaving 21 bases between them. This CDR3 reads CASSGGGGDQNAFF. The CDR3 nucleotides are TGTGCCAGCAGCGGAGGAGGGGGGGACCAGAATGCTTTCTTT.

The CDR3 DNA reads as TGTGCCAGTAGTAAGAACCGGGACAGGCTATCGAACACCGGGGAGCTGTTTTTT. Its protein is CASSKNRDRLSNTGELFF. This chain links TRBV19 with TRBJ2-2, with 8 bases aligning to TRBD1. The CDR3 extends over 18 amino acids. The junction had 10 bases not matched to a gene; V was cut back by 4 bases and J by 0 bases. CDR1 LNHDA and CDR2 SQIVND come from the germline V gene (reference sequence).

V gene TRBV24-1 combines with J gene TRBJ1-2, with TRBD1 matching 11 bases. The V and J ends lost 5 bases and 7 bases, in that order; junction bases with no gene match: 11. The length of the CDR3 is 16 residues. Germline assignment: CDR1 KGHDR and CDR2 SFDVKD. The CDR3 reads CATSGNPGQGASGYTF. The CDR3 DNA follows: TGTGCCACCAGTGGAAACCCCGGACAGGGGGCTTCTGGCTACACCTTC.

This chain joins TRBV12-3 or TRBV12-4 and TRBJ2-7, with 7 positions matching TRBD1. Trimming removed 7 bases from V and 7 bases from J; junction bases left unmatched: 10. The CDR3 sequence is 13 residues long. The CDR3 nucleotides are TGTGCCAGCACCTCAGACAGGGCAAGAGAGCAGTACTTC. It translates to CASTSDRAREQYF.

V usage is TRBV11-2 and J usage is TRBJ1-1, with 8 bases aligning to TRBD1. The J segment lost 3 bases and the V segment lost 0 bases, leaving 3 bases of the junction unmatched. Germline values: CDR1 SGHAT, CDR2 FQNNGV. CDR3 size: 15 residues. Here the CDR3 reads CASSLDRGPDTEAFF. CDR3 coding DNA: TGTGCCAGCAGCTTAGACAGGGGGCCGGACACTGAAGCTTTCTTT.

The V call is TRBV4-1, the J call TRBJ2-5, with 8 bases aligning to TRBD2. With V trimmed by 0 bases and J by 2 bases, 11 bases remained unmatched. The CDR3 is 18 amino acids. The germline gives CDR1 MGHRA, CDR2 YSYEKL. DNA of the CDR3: TGCGCCAGCAGCCAAGAAGGTTACCTGACTAGCGCTCAAGAGACCCAGTACTTC. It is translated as CASSQEGYLTSAQETQYF.